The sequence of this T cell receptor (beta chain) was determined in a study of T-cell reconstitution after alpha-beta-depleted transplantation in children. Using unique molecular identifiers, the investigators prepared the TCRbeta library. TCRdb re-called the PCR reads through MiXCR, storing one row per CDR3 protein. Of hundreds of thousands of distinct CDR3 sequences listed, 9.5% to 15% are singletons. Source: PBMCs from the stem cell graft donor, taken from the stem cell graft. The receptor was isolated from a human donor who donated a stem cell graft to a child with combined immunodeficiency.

CDR3 region: CASSGTLYGYTF. The CDR3 coding sequence is TGTGCCAGCTCAGGGACACTTTATGGCTACACCTTC. This chain joins TRBV18 and TRBJ1-2; weak D call: TRBD1 (6 bases). V lost 5 bases and J lost 5, with 9 bases in between. CDR3 length: 12 residues. CDR1 and CDR2 from the germline V gene are KGHSH and LQKENI.